Listed here are 16 T cell receptor beta chains from one sample, sequenced in a study of blood T cell repertoires in COVID-19. The table came from immunoSEQ multiplex PCR; TCRdb's copy has only in-frame clones and leaves some out. The repertoire consists of about 64,000 clones, with around nine tenths occurring once and the leading ten covering about 9.4%. Sequencing was performed on PBMCs or T cells enriched from blood (not recorded which). The receptor set was obtained from a woman aged 40 to 49 who had recovered from COVID-19.

The chain joins TRBV6-2 or TRBV6-3 to TRBJ1-5, with TRBD1 matching over 9 bases. The junction had 18 bases not matched to a gene; V was cut back by 2 bases and J by 7 bases. CDR3 size: 19 residues. Germline V CDR1 and CDR2: MNHEY, SVGEGT. DNA for the CDR3: TGTGCCAGCAGTTACCTAGTTGTTAACAGGGGGCAAGAGGAACAGCCCCAGCATTTT. Its translation: CASSYLVVNRGQEEQPQHF.

The chain recombines TRBV11-2 with TRBJ1-6; perhaps TRBD1 as D (6 bases). The CDR3 is made up of 16 amino acids. CDR1 and CDR2 (germline): SGHAT, FQNNGV. Trimming cost V 4 bases and J 6 bases, with 16 bases left between them. The CDR3 protein is CASSSTGFGINSPLHF. The CDR3 nucleotides are TGTGCCAGCAGCTCAACAGGGTTTGGAATTAATTCACCCCTCCACTTT.

The chain has TRBV2 and TRBJ1-1; TRBD1 aligns across 7 bases. V was pared by 8 bases and J by 5 bases, with 20 bases of the junction left unmatched. This CDR3 contains 17 residues. Germline-derived CDR1 and CDR2 are SNHLY and FYNNEI. As DNA, the CDR3 is TGTGCCAGCTACCACTCGGAACCCGGGACAGAGGAAACTGAAGCTTTCTTT. Translation gives CASYHSEPGTEETEAFF.

The chain has TRBV27 and TRBJ1-2; 7 nucleotides agree with TRBD1. CDR1 is MNHEY, CDR2 SMNVEV, per germline (reference sequence). Germline trimming cut 5 bases from V and 4 bases from J; bases unmatched to any gene: 13. The CDR3 totals 16 residues. The CDR3 bases are TGTGCCAGCAGTCTCCAGAGACAGGGAGATAGCTATGGCTACACCTTC. Its translation: CASSLQRQGDSYGYTF.

This chain links TRBV9 with TRBJ1-2, with 9 positions matching TRBD1. The J segment lost 7 bases and the V segment lost 4 bases, leaving 14 bases of the junction unmatched. The CDR3 consists of 16 residues. Germline loops: CDR1 SGDLS, CDR2 YYNGEE. This chain's CDR3 is CASSPKTTGGASGYTF. As DNA, the CDR3 is TGTGCCAGCAGCCCCAAAACCACAGGGGGCGCTAGTGGCTACACCTTC.

V is TRBV7-6 and J is TRBJ1-3; 8 positions agree with TRBD1. V gave up 5 bases and J gave up 7 bases; unmatched junction bases: 10. Germline V gene sequence: CDR1 SGHVS, CDR2 FNYEAQ. The CDR3 has 15 residues. The CDR3 DNA follows: TGTGCCAGCAGCCCACGGACAGGGCCGAGGAACACCATATATTTT. Translated: CASSPRTGPRNTIYF.

The chain employs TRBV5-8 and TRBJ1-2; possibly TRBD1 for D (6 bases). The CDR3 has 12 residues. Trimming took off 6 bases at V and 2 bases at J, with 8 bases between the two ends. Germline CDR1 reads SGHTS; CDR2 reads YDEGEE. The DNA of the CDR3 is TGTGCCAGCATCAGGGGCAACTATGGCTACACCTTC. As protein: CASIRGNYGYTF.

This clone was seen only once. This chain joins TRBV7-3 and TRBJ2-1; 10 positions agree with TRBD2. The CDR3 runs 16 residues. J gave up 2 bases and V 5 bases, and 6 bases lay outside the gene matches. The germline gives CDR1 SGHTA, CDR2 FQGTGA. CDR3 sequence: CASSILAGAAYNEQFF. In nucleotides, the CDR3 is TGTGCCAGCAGCATTCTAGCGGGGGCAGCCTACAATGAGCAGTTCTTC.

V gene TRBV28 combines with J gene TRBJ2-7; TRBD1 might be the D (6 bases). This CDR3 has 21 amino acids. Germline CDR1 is MDHEN and CDR2 is SYDVKM. Between the trimmed V and J ends, which lost 5 bases and 2 bases, there was a span of 34 bases. CDR3 amino acids: CASSDVWTGTLWDNPTYEQYF. The CDR3 bases are TGTGCCAGCAGTGACGTCTGGACTGGAACTTTATGGGACAATCCAACCTACGAGCAGTACTTC.

The J gene is TRBJ2-1, the V gene TRBV5-4, with D possibly TRBD1 on 6 matching bases. The germline V gene encodes CDR1 SGHNT and CDR2 YYREEE (reference sequence). V lost 4 bases and J 0 bases, leaving 17 bases between the germline ends. The CDR3 runs to 17 residues. CDR3 residues: CASSPPFTGSSYNEQFF. CDR3 bases: TGTGCCAGCAGCCCCCCCTTTACAGGGAGCTCCTACAATGAGCAGTTCTTC.

The chain is built from TRBV27 and TRBJ2-1, with 9 bases identical to TRBD2. Germline CDR1 is MNHEY and CDR2 is SMNVEV (reference sequence). The CDR3 loop spans 15 amino acids. Trimming cost V 4 bases and J 6 bases; bases outside gene matches: 7. Here the CDR3 reads CASSSGGGALNEQFF. The CDR3 DNA reads as TGTGCCAGCAGTTCTGGCGGGGGGGCCCTCAATGAGCAGTTCTTC.

The rearrangement links TRBV29-1 to TRBJ2-4; 8 nucleotides match TRBD2. This CDR3 contains 13 residues. Germline trimming cut 6 bases from V and 6 bases from J; bases unmatched to any gene: 7. CDR1 is SQVTM and CDR2 is ANQGSEA in the germline V gene. The CDR3 bases are TGCAGCGTCTACGGGGGGGCGGGAAACATTCAGTACTTC. Protein sequence: CSVYGGAGNIQYF.

The J gene is TRBJ1-2, the V gene TRBV6-6; no clear D. The CDR3 is 12 residues long. Looked up from germline, CDR1 is MNHNY and CDR2 is SVGAGI (reference sequence). Trimming pared 6 bases from V and 5 bases from J, leaving 10 bases between. The CDR3 DNA reads TGTGCCAGCAGACGGGGAGGATATGGCTACACCTTC. Protein sequence: CASRRGGYGYTF.

V is TRBV5-4 and J is TRBJ1-1; 7 positions match TRBD1. CDR1 is SGHNT and CDR2 is YYREEE in the germline V gene (reference sequence). The CDR3 is 14 amino acids. J was trimmed by 4 bases and V by 4 bases; bases with no gene match: 7. As DNA, the CDR3 is TGTGCCAGCAGCCGAGGACAGGACTTCACTGAAGCTTTCTTT. The encoded protein is CASSRGQDFTEAFF.

The rearrangement links TRBV10-2 to TRBJ2-2; TRBD1 aligns across 7 bases. V lost 5 bases and J lost 7; bases outside the gene matches: 13. Germline CDR1 and CDR2: WSHSY and SAAADI. The length of the CDR3 is 16 residues. The CDR3 protein is CASSPVAMTGSGELFF. The CDR3 nucleotides are TGCGCCAGCAGTCCAGTAGCAATGACAGGGAGCGGGGAGCTGTTTTTT.

This clone turned up a few times. The V call is TRBV25-1, the J call TRBJ2-7, with 9 bases fitting TRBD1. V shed 3 bases and J 5 bases; nucleotides not matched to a gene: 14. This CDR3 is built from 17 residues. The germline V gene has CDR1 MGHDK and CDR2 SYGVNS. The CDR3 region is CASSDGPGQGERDEQYF. In DNA form, the CDR3 reads TGTGCCAGCAGTGATGGTCCGGGACAGGGTGAACGGGACGAGCAGTACTTC.